The T cell receptor (beta chain) described here comes from a study of CDR3 diversity in severe acne. MiXCR was run by TCRdb on the PCR reads, yielding one entry per CDR3 protein. The sample consists of almost 85,000 distinct CDR3 sequences, approximately 51% of them appearing once. The V gene's germline CDR1 is SEHNR and CDR2 FQNEAQ (reference sequence). V lost 0 bases, J lost 2 bases, and 7 bases stayed unmatched. The length of the CDR3 is 17 residues. This chain connects TRBV7-9 to TRBJ2-1; TRBD1 agrees at 7 bases. Sequenced: blood. This TCR came from a male donor in good health, without acne. The CDR3 loop reads CASSLAGDRDTYNEQFF. The CDR3 bases are TGTGCCAGCAGCTTAGCGGGCGACAGGGACACCTACAATGAGCAGTTCTTC. Full variable domain (rest looked up from reference TRBV7-9 and TRBJ2-1): DTGVSQNPRHKITKRGQNVTFRCDPISEHNRLYWYRQTLGQGPEFLTYFQNEAQLEKSRLLSDRFSAERPKGSFSTLEIQRTEQGDSAMYLCASSLAGDRDTYNEQFFGPGTRLTVL.